Presented here are 9 T cell receptor beta chains from one specimen sequenced in a study of blood T cell repertoires in COVID-19. Data came from immunoSEQ multiplex PCR; TCRdb stores just in-frame clones and leaves some out. The sample comprises over 250,000 clones, approximately 86% of which are singletons, and around 9.5% rests with the top ten. What was sequenced was peripheral blood. The receptor source for this set is a man aged 40-49 years who had recovered from COVID-19.

The chain recombines TRBV11-2 with TRBJ2-7, with 12 nucleotides matching TRBD2. The CDR3 sequence is 16 residues long. Trimming removed 7 bases from V and 3 bases from J; junction bases left unmatched: 10. In germline, CDR1 is SGHAT, CDR2 FQNNGV. The CDR3 is CASTSTGLAGFYEQYF. The CDR3 nucleotides are TGTGCCAGCACCTCAACTGGACTAGCGGGGTTCTACGAGCAGTACTTC.

This chain uses TRBV9 with TRBJ2-1, with D perhaps matching TRBD2 (5 bases). With 2 bases removed from V and 9 bases from J, the gap between germline ends came to 9 bases. The germline V gene has CDR1 SGDLS and CDR2 YYNGEE. The length of the CDR3 is 12 residues. The CDR3 sequence is CASSVQGSEQFF. CDR3 nucleotides: TGTGCCAGCAGCGTTCAAGGGAGTGAGCAGTTCTTC.

J is TRBJ2-7 and V is TRBV7-9; 10 bases align to TRBD2. V lost 3 bases to trimming and J lost 4 bases; unmatched junction nucleotides: 9. Looked up from germline, CDR1 is SEHNR and CDR2 is FQNEAQ (reference sequence). The CDR3 runs 16 residues. The CDR3 protein is CASSFNSGRRIYEQYF. In DNA form, the CDR3 reads TGTGCCAGCAGCTTTAATAGCGGGAGGAGAATATACGAGCAGTACTTC.

The chain uses TRBV15 and TRBJ2-7; tentatively, D is TRBD1 (5 bases). Germline CDR1 reads LNHNV; CDR2 reads YYDKDF (reference sequence). The CDR3 has 13 amino acids. With 2 bases removed from V and 3 bases from J, the gap between germline ends came to 8 bases. The CDR3 sequence is CATSRHRFYEQYF. CDR3 nucleotides: TGTGCCACCAGCAGACACAGGTTCTACGAGCAGTACTTC.

The chain recombines TRBV19 with TRBJ1-5, with a possible D match to TRBD1 (6 bases). Germline CDR1 LNHDA, CDR2 SQIVND (reference sequence). The V end was cut by 5 bases, the J end by 0 bases, with 11 bases between. The CDR3 consists of 15 residues. CDR3 sequence (DNA): TGTGCCAGTAGTGCTGGACAGATTAGCAATCAGCCCCAGCATTTT. Encoded protein: CASSAGQISNQPQHF.

This rearrangement joins TRBV6-2 or TRBV6-3 to TRBJ2-7, with 11 bases fitting TRBD2. CDR1 MNHEY and CDR2 SVGEGT come from the germline V gene. V dropped 2 bases and J dropped 1; count of bases not matched to a gene: 4. The CDR3 extends over 16 amino acids. CDR3 bases: TGTGCCAGCAGTTACGATAGGACTAGCGGGTCCTACGAGCAGTACTTC. Encoded protein: CASSYDRTSGSYEQYF.

This clone was detected only a few times. The chain combines TRBV10-2 with TRBJ2-3; D might be TRBD2 (5 bases). The CDR3 has 13 residues. Germline V gene sequence: CDR1 WSHSY, CDR2 SAAADI. Trimming removed 2 bases from V and 5 bases from J, with 8 bases in between. CDR3 DNA: TGCGCCAGCAGTGAGCTGCGGGTAGATACGCAGTATTTT. It encodes CASSELRVDTQYF.

The rearrangement joins TRBV19 to TRBJ2-1; D perhaps matches TRBD2 (6 bases). Trimming stripped 1 base from V and 12 bases from J, with 10 bases between. Per germline, CDR1 LNHDA and CDR2 SQIVND (reference sequence). This CDR3 comprises 12 residues. This CDR3 is CASSIGAGGQFF. CDR3 nucleotides: TGTGCCAGTAGTATAGGAGCGGGTGGGCAGTTCTTC.

The V and J genes are TRBV7-2 and TRBJ2-7; no firm D call. Germline CDR1 SGHTA, CDR2 FQGNSA. Between the trimmed V and J ends, which lost 5 bases and 3 bases, there was a span of 14 bases. CDR3 length equals 14 residues. The CDR3 is CASSQWYTNYEQYF. CDR3 in DNA: TGTGCCAGCAGCCAGTGGTATACCAACTACGAGCAGTACTTC.